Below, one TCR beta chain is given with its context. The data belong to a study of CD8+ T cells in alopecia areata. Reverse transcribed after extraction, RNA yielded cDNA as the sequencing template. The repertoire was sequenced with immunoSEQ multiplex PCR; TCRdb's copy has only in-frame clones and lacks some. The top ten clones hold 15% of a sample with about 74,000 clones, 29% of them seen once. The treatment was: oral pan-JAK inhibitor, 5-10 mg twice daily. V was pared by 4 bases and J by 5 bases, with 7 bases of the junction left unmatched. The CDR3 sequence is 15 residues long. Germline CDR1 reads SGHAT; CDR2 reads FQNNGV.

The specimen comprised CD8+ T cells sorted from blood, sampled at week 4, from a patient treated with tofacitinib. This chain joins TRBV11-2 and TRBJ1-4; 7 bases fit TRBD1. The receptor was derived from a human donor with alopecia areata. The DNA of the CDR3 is TGTGCCAGCAGCTCTTCCCGGGACAGAAATGAAAAACTGTTTTTT. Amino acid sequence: CASSSSRDRNEKLFF.